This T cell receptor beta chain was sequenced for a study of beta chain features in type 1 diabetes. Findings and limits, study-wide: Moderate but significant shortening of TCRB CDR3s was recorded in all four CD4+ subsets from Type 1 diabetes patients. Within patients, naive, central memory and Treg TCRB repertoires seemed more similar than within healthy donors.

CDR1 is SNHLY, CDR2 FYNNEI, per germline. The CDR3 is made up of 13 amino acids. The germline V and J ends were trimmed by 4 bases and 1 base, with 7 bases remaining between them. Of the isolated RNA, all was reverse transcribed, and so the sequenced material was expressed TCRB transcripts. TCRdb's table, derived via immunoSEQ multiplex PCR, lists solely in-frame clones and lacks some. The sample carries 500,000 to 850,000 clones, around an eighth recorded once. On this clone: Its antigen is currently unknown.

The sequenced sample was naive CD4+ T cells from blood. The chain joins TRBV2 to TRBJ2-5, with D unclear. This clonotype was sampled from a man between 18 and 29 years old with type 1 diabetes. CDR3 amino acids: CASSANGQETQYF. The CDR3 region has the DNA TGTGCCAGCAGTGCTAATGGCCAAGAGACCCAGTACTTC. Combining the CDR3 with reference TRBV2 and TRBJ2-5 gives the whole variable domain EPEVTQTPSHQVTQMGQEVILRCVPISNHLYFYWYRQILGQKVEFLVSFYNNEISEKSEIFDDQFSVERPDGSNFTLKIRSTKLEDSAMYFCASSANGQETQYFGPGTRLLVL.